These T cell receptor beta chains were read from a single sample in a study of blood T cell repertoires in COVID-19. The method was immunoSEQ multiplex PCR; TCRdb's version includes in-frame clones alone and lacks a portion of them. The sample consists of just under 85,000 clones, around 87% of them appearing once. Sequencing was performed on peripheral blood. The receptors come from a man of 80 years or more with active or convalescent COVID-19. CDR3s include the opening cysteine and the closing phenylalanine or tryptophan. The D gene is left open where the match is weak. Only some rows state a clone size, as once, few, many or a class for expanded clones.

D	length	size	V	J	DNA	CDR3
NA	15	NA	TRBV7-8	TRBJ1-4	TGTGCCAGCAGCTTAGAGTGGACAGATAATGAAAAACTGTTTTTT	CASSLEWTDNEKLFF
TRBD2	16	NA	TRBV15	TRBJ2-3	TGTGCCACCACCCCCTTGGATAGCGGGGAGGGAGATACGCAGTATTTT	CATTPLDSGEGDTQYF
TRBD1	16	NA	TRBV5-1	TRBJ1-4	TGCGCCAGCAGCCGAGCGGGGACAGGGATAAATGAAAAACTGTTTTTT	CASSRAGTGINEKLFF
TRBD1	13	NA	TRBV5-1	TRBJ1-2	TGCGCCAGCAGCTTGGGACAGGGGGTAATCTACACCTTC	CASSLGQGVIYTF
TRBD1	15	NA	TRBV19	TRBJ2-5	TGTGCCAGTAGATCTCGGACAGGAACCCTGGAGACCCAGTACTTC	CASRSRTGTLETQYF
NA	12	NA	TRBV11-2	TRBJ2-3	TGTGCCAGCAGCTCCGCCGGGTGGACGCAGTATTTT	CASSSAGWTQYF
TRBD2	15	NA	TRBV7-2	TRBJ2-5	TGTGCCAGCAGCGTCGTCGGGGGGACCCAAGAGACCCAGTACTTC	CASSVVGGTQETQYF
TRBD1	15	NA	TRBV19	TRBJ1-6	TGTGCCAGTAGCCCAGGACAGGAACGAAATTCACCCCTCCACTTT	CASSPGQERNSPLHF
TRBD1	16	once	TRBV11-2	TRBJ2-4	TGTGCCAGCAGCTTAACAGGGGGTTTAGCCAAAAACATTCAGTACTTC	CASSLTGGLAKNIQYF
NA	16	once	TRBV21-1	TRBJ1-5	TGTGCCAGCAGCCCTATCCGAGGAGATAGCAATCAGCCCCAGCATTTT	CASSPIRGDSNQPQHF
NA	13	NA	TRBV18	TRBJ1-1	TGTGCCAGCTCACCCCGGAAGGGGGATGAAGCTTTCTTT	CASSPRKGDEAFF
NA	15	NA	TRBV5-1	TRBJ2-3	TGCGCCAGCAGCCTCCATGGGGGGAGCACAGATACGCAGTATTTT	CASSLHGGSTDTQYF
NA	16	NA	TRBV25-1	TRBJ1-6	TGTGCCAGCAGTGATGGGAGGTCAGGAAGAAATTCACCCCTCCACTTT	CASSDGRSGRNSPLHF
NA	16	NA	TRBV28	TRBJ1-6	TGTGCCAGCAGTTTACCCCGACAGGCGACGACCCGTCCCCTCCACTTT	CASSLPRQATTRPLHF
NA	14	NA	TRBV18	TRBJ1-5	TGTGCCAGCTCACCATCTTCAGGGGTTCAGCCCCAGCATTTT	CASSPSSGVQPQHF
NA	14	NA	TRBV27	TRBJ1-1	TGTGCCAGCAGGCAGGGGTACCTGAACACTGAAGCTTTCTTT	CASRQGYLNTEAFF
NA	14	NA	TRBV3-1/TRBV3-2	TRBJ1-6	TGTGCCAGCAGCCAAGATGCGGGAAATTCACCCCTCCACTTT	CASSQDAGNSPLHF
TRBD2	15	NA	TRBV2	TRBJ2-1	TGTGCCAGCAGTCAAAGCGGGAGCTCCTACAATGAGCAGTTCTTC	CASSQSGSSYNEQFF
NA	13	NA	TRBV7-8	TRBJ1-5	TGTGCCAGCAGCTTCGGGGGCAATCAGCCCCAGCATTTT	CASSFGGNQPQHF
TRBD2	15	NA	TRBV4-1	TRBJ2-1	TGCGCCAGCAGCGGGAGCGGGAGCCTAATAAATGAGCAGTTCTTC	CASSGSGSLINEQFF
TRBD2	17	NA	TRBV18	TRBJ2-3	TGTGCCAGCTCAGCAAACTCGGGACTAGCGAGCACAGATACGCAGTATTTT	CASSANSGLASTDTQYF
NA	16	NA	TRBV2	TRBJ2-1	TGTGCCAGCAGTGTAGGAGGGGCCGCCATCTACAATGAGCAGTTCTTC	CASSVGGAAIYNEQFF
TRBD2	16	NA	TRBV5-1	TRBJ2-5	TGCGCCAGCAGCTGGGGCTCGGGGAGGGGCCTAGAGACCCAGTACTTC	CASSWGSGRGLETQYF
TRBD1	17	NA	TRBV5-4	TRBJ2-1	TGTGCCAGCAGCTTGGGTGTGGGGACAGCGAGCGACAATGAGCAGTTCTTC	CASSLGVGTASDNEQFF
NA	15	NA	TRBV2	TRBJ2-2	TGTGCCAGCAAGCGTCAGGGGACGGACACCGGGGAGCTGTTTTTT	CASKRQGTDTGELFF
TRBD1	17	NA	TRBV11-2	TRBJ2-4	TGTGCCAGCAGCGACTTGGGACAGGGAAAAGCCAAAAACATTCAGTACTTC	CASSDLGQGKAKNIQYF
NA	14	NA	TRBV28	TRBJ1-3	TGTGCCAGCAGTTCCGTCGGGGCTGGAAACACCATATATTTT	CASSSVGAGNTIYF
TRBD2	13	NA	TRBV6-5	TRBJ2-2	TGTGCCGGGGGGGAGGGTATCACCGGGGAGCTGTTTTTT	CAGGEGITGELFF
NA	15	NA	TRBV5-1	TRBJ1-1	TGCGCCAGCAGCTTGGTCCCTCAGGAGAACACTGAAGCTTTCTTT	CASSLVPQENTEAFF
TRBD1	16	NA	TRBV19	TRBJ2-2	TGTGCCAGTAGTATAGACTATGGGACAGGGGCCCGAGGGATGTTTTTT	CASSIDYGTGARGMFF
NA	15	once	TRBV19	TRBJ1-2	TGTGCCAGTACCCCCGGGGGAGGGCTAATCTATGGCTACACCTTC	CASTPGGGLIYGYTF
TRBD1	14	NA	TRBV28	TRBJ1-5	TGTGCCAGCAGACCCGGACAGGGGGGTCAGCCCCAGCATTTT	CASRPGQGGQPQHF
NA	12	few	TRBV12-3/TRBV12-4	TRBJ1-1	TGTGCCAGCAGATATCCGAACACTGAAGCTTTCTTT	CASRYPNTEAFF
TRBD1	14	NA	TRBV6-1	TRBJ1-2	TGTGCCAGCAGTGAAGCGAACAGGGGGCTTGGCTACACCTTC	CASSEANRGLGYTF
TRBD1	15	once	TRBV7-6	TRBJ1-1	TGTGCCAGCAGCTTAGGGGCCAGGGGGCAGACTGAAGCTTTCTTT	CASSLGARGQTEAFF
NA	12	NA	TRBV5-4	TRBJ2-5	TGTGCCAGCAGCCCGGAGAAGGAGACCCAGTACTTC	CASSPEKETQYF
TRBD1	15	NA	TRBV6-5	TRBJ1-2	TGTGCCAGCAGTCCAACAGGGGGCGAGGACTATGGCTACACCTTC	CASSPTGGEDYGYTF
NA	14	NA	TRBV19	TRBJ2-3	TGTGCCAGTAGTATAGAGGCTAGCACAGATACGCAGTATTTT	CASSIEASTDTQYF
TRBD2	15	NA	TRBV9	TRBJ2-2	TGTGCCAGCAGCGAAGGACTAGCGGGAGGGAGGGAGCTGTTTTTT	CASSEGLAGGRELFF
TRBD1	13	few	TRBV6-5	TRBJ1-2	TGTGCCAGCAGTAAACAGGGGGCTTATGGCTACACCTTC	CASSKQGAYGYTF
TRBD2	17	NA	TRBV18	TRBJ2-2	TGTGCCAGCTCCCGGACTAGCGGGTCCGTAAACACCGGGGAGCTGTTTTTT	CASSRTSGSVNTGELFF
TRBD1	14	few	TRBV2	TRBJ1-4	TGTGCCAGCAGGCCGGGACAGTGGCTTGTAAAACTGTTTTTT	CASRPGQWLVKLFF
NA	14	NA	TRBV5-6	TRBJ2-1	TGTGCCAGCAGCTTGTGGGCAGGTAAAAATGAGCAGTTCTTC	CASSLWAGKNEQFF
TRBD1	14	once	TRBV11-2	TRBJ1-2	TGTGCCAGCAGCAAGGACAGGGGATCGGGTGGCTACACCTTC	CASSKDRGSGGYTF
TRBD2	16	NA	TRBV19	TRBJ2-3	TGTGCCAGTAGTAGATCAGCGGGGGGCCCCGGAGATACGCAGTATTTT	CASSRSAGGPGDTQYF
TRBD1	14	NA	TRBV7-8	TRBJ2-5	TGTGCCAGCAGCTCTGGACAGGGGGCCGAGACCCAGTACTTC	CASSSGQGAETQYF
TRBD1	16	NA	TRBV11-2	TRBJ2-6	TGTGCCAGCAGCCTAGCCGGGACAGCTGGGGCCAACGTCCTGACTTTC	CASSLAGTAGANVLTF
NA	14	NA	TRBV6-5	TRBJ1-1	TGTGCCAGCAGTTACGCGACAGGTACCACTGAAGCTTTCTTT	CASSYATGTTEAFF
NA	15	NA	TRBV7-2	TRBJ2-1	TGTGCCAGCAGCTTAGGGCTCCACCCTAGTAATGAGCAGTTCTTC	CASSLGLHPSNEQFF
TRBD1	15	NA	TRBV27	TRBJ1-2	TGTGCCAGCAGTTTATCGGGACAGGGACTGTTAGGCTACACCTTC	CASSLSGQGLLGYTF
TRBD1	14	NA	TRBV28	TRBJ1-2	TGTGCCAGCAGTTTGAACAGGGGGCATTCTGGCTACACCTTC	CASSLNRGHSGYTF
NA	17	NA	TRBV27	TRBJ2-4	TGTGCCAGCAGTACCCGGGGTCTTCGTGATGCCAAAAACATTCAGTACTTC	CASSTRGLRDAKNIQYF
TRBD1	13	NA	TRBV19	TRBJ1-1	TGTGCCAGTCGAACAGGGGGTCGGGCTGAAGCTTTCTTT	CASRTGGRAEAFF
TRBD1	15	NA	TRBV5-1	TRBJ1-6	TGCGCCAGCAGCCCGGAGGGACAGGGATATTCACCCCTCCACTTT	CASSPEGQGYSPLHF
TRBD1	15	NA	TRBV2	TRBJ1-4	TGTGCCAGCGCCGACAGGGCGGGAGGTCGTGAAAAACTGTTTTTT	CASADRAGGREKLFF
NA	17	NA	TRBV15	TRBJ1-1	TGTGCCACCAGCAGATTTCGACAGGTACGAGTGAACACTGAAGCTTTCTTT	CATSRFRQVRVNTEAFF
NA	16	NA	TRBV5-1	TRBJ2-2	TGCGCCAGCAGCTTGTACCCCACAGGGCCCACCGGGGAGCTGTTTTTT	CASSLYPTGPTGELFF
TRBD2	14	NA	TRBV9	TRBJ2-5	TGTGCCAGCAGCGAAACGACTAGCAGAGAGACCCAGTACTTC	CASSETTSRETQYF
TRBD1	14	few	TRBV9	TRBJ1-1	TGTGCCAGCAGCGTCGGACAGGGGGGTACTGAAGCTTTCTTT	CASSVGQGGTEAFF
TRBD2	15	NA	TRBV2	TRBJ2-1	TGTGCCAGCAGCCGACTAGCGGGTGGGTTCAATGAGCAGTTCTTC	CASSRLAGGFNEQFF